The clone carrying this T cell receptor beta chain was detected ten times or more. The antigen is undetermined. The data stem from a study of spatial heterogeneity in lung cancer. Overall study findings and caveats: Tumor TCRs that were ubiquitous and expanded showed up in blood more at resection than follow-up.

TCRdb re-derived calls from the 5' RACE reads in MiXCR, one entry per CDR3 protein. The sample holds approximately 40,000 distinct CDR3 sequences; about 7.2% are singletons and the top ten take about 30%. Germline CDR1 is SQVTM and CDR2 is ANQGSEA. Unmatched junction bases numbered 10, after V lost 7 bases and J lost 3 bases. This CDR3 region has 16 residues. Time point meaning: sample taken at primary tumor resection. This chain uses TRBV29-1 with TRBJ2-1; TRBD2 matches 12 bases. The sequenced sample was PBMCs, obtained at surgery. This receptor was identified in a female donor with early-stage non-small cell lung cancer. Here the CDR3 DNA reads TGCAGCGCTCGCGGACTAGCGGGGATTAGCTACAATGAGCAGTTCTTC. As protein: CSARGLAGISYNEQFF.